Listed here is a single TCR beta chain. This clonotype has at least ten counts. Its antigen remains unidentified. No base quality values were provided; no much bigger clone lies one nucleotide off. What this sample's time point label stands for: day 60 (about 2 months) after transplantation. In light of the paper, this sample's treatment or condition label describes: allogeneic hematopoietic cell transplantation with graft depleted of TCRalphabeta T cells and CD19 B cells. The transplant recipients were children given TCRalphabeta/CD19-depleted allogeneic hematopoietic cell grafts. This entry is derived from a study of T-cell reconstitution after alpha-beta-depleted transplantation in children (dated by TCRdb to about 2016). Broadly, across the study: The study quantitatively tracked T-cell immune reconstitution after TCRalphabeta/CD19-depleted allogeneic hematopoietic cell transplantation in children using TCR repertoire profiling.

To prepare the library, PCR was applied. TCRdb lists the instrument as Illumina HiSeq 2500. Molecular barcoding was employed in the preparation of TCR libraries, with unique molecular identifiers being used to normalize TCRbeta repertoire quantification. TCRdb reanalyzed the raw reads on its own, using fastp at Q25 for trimming and MiXCR for clone calling, and kept in-frame beta chains. Identical CDR3 protein sequences are pooled into one entry, listed with their most common genes and DNA. The sample data list 44,000 or so distinct CDR3 sequences, and 7.5% to 10% of these were observed just once. Roughly 29% of the sample lies in the top ten. Results and caveats for the whole study, not just this receptor: About two months after transplant, the apparently early recovery of alphabetaT-cell counts reportedly depended on just several hundred clones that had expanded rapidly and came from non-depleted graft cells. The frequencies of hyperexpanded clones fell over the following months, and after one year, T-cell counts and TCRbeta diversity were mostly attributed to newly produced T cells. In some patients, the high TCRbeta diversity seen at day 60 was put down to recipient T cells and intrathymic progenitors that had survived conditioning.

CDR1 and CDR2, per the germline V gene (reference sequence), are DFQATT and SNEGSKA. There are 12 amino acids in the CDR3, from cysteine to phenylalanine inclusive. Left in the record is the CDR3 DNA by itself, 36 bases read in frame from the first base. V sheds 0 bases and J sheds 5 bases, leaving 8 bases between their ends. The sequencing here drew on PBMCs, mostly from graft donor cells, taken 60 days after TCRalphabeta/CD19-depleted stem cell transplant. The chain is encoded by TRBV20-1 joined to TRBJ2-7; the D gene lacks a confident call. The TCR comes from a male patient aged 2 to 10 who had a stem cell transplant for chronic granulomatous disease, so the T cells may come from the graft donor. The CDR3 protein sequence reads: CSARDLDDEQYF. The sequenced DNA is TGCAGTGCTAGAGATCTAGACGACGAGCAGTACTTC.